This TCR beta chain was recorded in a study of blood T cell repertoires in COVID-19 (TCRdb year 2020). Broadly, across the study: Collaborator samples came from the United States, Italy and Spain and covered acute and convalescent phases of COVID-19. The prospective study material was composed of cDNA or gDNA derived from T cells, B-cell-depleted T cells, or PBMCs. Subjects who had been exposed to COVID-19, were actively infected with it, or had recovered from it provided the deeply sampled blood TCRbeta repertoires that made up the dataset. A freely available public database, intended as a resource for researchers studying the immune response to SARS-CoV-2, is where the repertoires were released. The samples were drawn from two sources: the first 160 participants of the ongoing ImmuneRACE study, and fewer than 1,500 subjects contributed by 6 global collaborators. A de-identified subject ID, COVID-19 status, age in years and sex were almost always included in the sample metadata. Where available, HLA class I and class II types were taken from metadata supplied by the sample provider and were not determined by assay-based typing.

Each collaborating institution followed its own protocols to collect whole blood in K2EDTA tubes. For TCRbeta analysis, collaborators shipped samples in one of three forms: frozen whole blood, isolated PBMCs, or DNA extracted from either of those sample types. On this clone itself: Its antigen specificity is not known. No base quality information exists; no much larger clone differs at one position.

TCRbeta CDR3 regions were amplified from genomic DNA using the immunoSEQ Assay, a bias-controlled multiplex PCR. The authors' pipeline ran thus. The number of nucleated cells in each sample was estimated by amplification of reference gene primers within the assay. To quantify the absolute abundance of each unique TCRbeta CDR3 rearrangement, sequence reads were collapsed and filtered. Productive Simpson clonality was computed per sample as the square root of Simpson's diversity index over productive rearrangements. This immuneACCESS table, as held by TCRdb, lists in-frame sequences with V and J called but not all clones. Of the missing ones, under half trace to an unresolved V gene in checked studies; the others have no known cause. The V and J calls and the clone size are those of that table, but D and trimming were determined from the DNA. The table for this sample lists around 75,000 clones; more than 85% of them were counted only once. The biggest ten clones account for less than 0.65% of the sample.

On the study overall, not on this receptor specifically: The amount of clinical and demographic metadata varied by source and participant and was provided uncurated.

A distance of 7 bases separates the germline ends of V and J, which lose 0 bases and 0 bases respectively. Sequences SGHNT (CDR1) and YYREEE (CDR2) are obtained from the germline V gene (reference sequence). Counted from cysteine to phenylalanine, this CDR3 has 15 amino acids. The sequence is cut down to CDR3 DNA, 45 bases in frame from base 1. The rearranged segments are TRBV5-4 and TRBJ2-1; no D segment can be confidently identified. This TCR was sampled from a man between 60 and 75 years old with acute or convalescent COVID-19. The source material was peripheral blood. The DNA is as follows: TGTGCCAGCAGCTTGGACGCGAGCTCCTACAATGAGCAGTTCTTC. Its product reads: CASSLDASSYNEQFF.